The rows below give T cell receptor beta chains drawn from one sample of a study of blood T cells in healthy people across ages. TCRdb fed the 5' RACE reads into MiXCR, producing one record per CDR3 protein. The top ten clones hold roughly 26% of a sample with around 780,000 distinct CDR3 sequences, roughly three fifths of them seen once. Material for sequencing was blood. These receptors were collected from a man in his forties or fifties in good health. CDR3s include the opening cysteine and the closing phenylalanine or tryptophan. The order of the fields is clone size, CDR3 length, V gene, J gene, CDR3 protein. Where a row states a size, it is once, few, many or the class of an expanded clone; other rows omit it.

>.|11|TRBV20-1|TRBJ1-1
CSARGTPEAFF
>few|16|TRBV20-1|.
CSARVQGIKAQQTQYF
>.|15|TRBV9|TRBJ1-1
CASSVDPQLNTEAFF
>.|15|TRBV7-2|TRBJ2-1
CASSYWGVGSDEQFF
>few|16|TRBV7-2|TRBJ2-5
CASSSGQGSPQETQYF
>.|15|TRBV7-3|TRBJ2-3
CASSLNGGLRDTQYF
>.|12|TRBV29-1|TRBJ2-1
CSGNQGTNEQFF
>.|17|TRBV20-1|TRBJ1-3
CSARDRKETPTGNTIYF
>.|15|TRBV20-1|TRBJ2-7
CSASNSGGLSNEQYF
>.|15|TRBV7-9|TRBJ1-1
CASSDSGTPNTEAFF
>.|13|TRBV27|TRBJ2-7
CASSPSESYEQYF
>.|18|TRBV12-3/TRBV12-4|TRBJ1-5
CASSPRTGFRYSNQPQHF
>few|13|TRBV12-3/TRBV12-4|TRBJ2-1
CASSFTKYNEQFF
>.|13|TRBV9|TRBJ2-1
CASSVGLAGGQFF
>.|16|TRBV28|TRBJ2-5
CASSFFFRDGQETQYF
>.|14|TRBV12-3/TRBV12-4|TRBJ2-1
CASSVVGAYNEQFF
>.|14|TRBV6-6|TRBJ1-4
CASGQGAANEKLFF
>few|14|TRBV28|TRBJ2-1
CASSGTGRYNEQFF
>once|16|TRBV2|TRBJ2-7
CATLGRERLSSYEQYF
>.|13|TRBV20-1|TRBJ2-3
CSASVRVTDTQYF
>.|14|TRBV5-6|TRBJ2-1
CASLGTSVYNEQFF
>.|16|TRBV7-9|TRBJ1-2
CASSFGQGTNNYGYTF
>.|14|TRBV5-5|TRBJ2-5
CASRIAGGSGEQYF
>.|15|TRBV12-3/TRBV12-4|TRBJ2-1
CASSFSGGAGGEQFF
>.|12|TRBV20-1|TRBJ1-2
CSARTALNGYTF
>.|13|TRBV20-1|TRBJ1-2
CSARERGNYGYTF
>once|13|TRBV20-1|TRBJ2-1
CSATRGNVLEQFF
>once|16|TRBV11-2|TRBJ2-1
CASSLSPGLARNEQFF
>.|16|TRBV4-3|TRBJ2-1
CASSQDGTGAHNEQFF
>.|14|TRBV20-1|TRBJ2-7
CSARRMGIQYEQYF
>.|15|TRBV20-1|TRBJ1-2
CSARDLISANYGYTF
>.|14|TRBV29-1|TRBJ1-4
CSVFTGGEGEKLFF
>.|15|TRBV10-3|TRBJ1-2
CAIGVPQGSLDGYTF
>.|18|TRBV9|TRBJ1-2
CASSVEAKVGAENYGYTF
>few|15|TRBV4-3|TRBJ2-3
CASSQERSGTDTQYF
>.|12|TRBV24-1|TRBJ1-1
CATSDQNTEAFF
>.|17|TRBV20-1|TRBJ1-2
CSARDRGADRGRPGYTF
>.|15|TRBV20-1|TRBJ2-5
CSAPASGWEKETQYF
>few|10|TRBV6-2/TRBV6-3|TRBJ2-7
CACGSYEQYF
>.|15|TRBV4-2|TRBJ2-5
CASSQSFWGQETQYF
>.|15|TRBV21-1|TRBJ2-5
CASSKVVEGQETQYF
>few|15|TRBV20-1|TRBJ2-3
CSVRTGKGPTDTQYF
>.|14|TRBV10-3|.
CAIRELAGNYEQYF